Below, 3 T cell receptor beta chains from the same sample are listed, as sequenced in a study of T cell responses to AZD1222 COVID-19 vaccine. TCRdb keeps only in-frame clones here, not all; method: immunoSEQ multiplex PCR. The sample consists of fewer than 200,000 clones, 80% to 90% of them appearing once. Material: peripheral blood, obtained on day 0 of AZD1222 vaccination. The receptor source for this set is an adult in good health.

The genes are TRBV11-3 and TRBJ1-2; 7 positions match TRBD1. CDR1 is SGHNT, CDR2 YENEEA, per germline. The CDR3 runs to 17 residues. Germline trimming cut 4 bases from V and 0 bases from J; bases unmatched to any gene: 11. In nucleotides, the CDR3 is TGTGCCAGCAGCTCCGAGGGGACAGTTCCTTCTAACTATGGCTACACCTTC. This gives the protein CASSSEGTVPSNYGYTF.

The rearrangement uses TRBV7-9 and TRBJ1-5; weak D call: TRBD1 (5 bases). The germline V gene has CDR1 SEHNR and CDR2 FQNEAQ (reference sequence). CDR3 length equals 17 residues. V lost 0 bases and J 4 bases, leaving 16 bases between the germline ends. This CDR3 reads CASSLAPGRSSNQPQHF. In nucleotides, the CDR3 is TGTGCCAGCAGCTTAGCCCCGGGACGGTCTTCGAATCAGCCCCAGCATTTT.

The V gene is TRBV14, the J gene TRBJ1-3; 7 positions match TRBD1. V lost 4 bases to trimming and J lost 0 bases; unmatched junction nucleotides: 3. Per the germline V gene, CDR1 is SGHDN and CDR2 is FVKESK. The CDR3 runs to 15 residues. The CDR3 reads CASSRQGFSGNTIYF. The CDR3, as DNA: TGTGCCAGCAGCCGACAGGGCTTCTCTGGAAACACCATATATTTT. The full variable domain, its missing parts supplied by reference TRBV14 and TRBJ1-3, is EAGVTQFPSHSVIEKGQTVTLRCDPISGHDNLYWYRRVMGKEIKFLLHFVKESKQDESGMPNNRFLAERTGGTYSTLKVQPAELEDSGVYFCASSRQGFSGNTIYFGEGSWLTVV.